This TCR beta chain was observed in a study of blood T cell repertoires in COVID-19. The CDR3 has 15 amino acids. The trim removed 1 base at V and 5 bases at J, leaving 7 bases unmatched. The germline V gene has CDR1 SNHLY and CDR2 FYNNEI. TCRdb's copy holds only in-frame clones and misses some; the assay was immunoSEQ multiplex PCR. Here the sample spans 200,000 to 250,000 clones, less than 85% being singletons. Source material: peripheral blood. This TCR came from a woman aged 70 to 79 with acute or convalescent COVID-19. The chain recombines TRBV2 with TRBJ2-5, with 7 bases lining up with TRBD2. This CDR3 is CASSEEAGETETQYF. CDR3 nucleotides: TGTGCCAGCAGTGAAGAGGCGGGGGAGACGGAGACCCAGTACTTC.